This T cell receptor (beta chain) originates from a study of human T cells and chemical hapten exposure. Sample time point: patch test 1, 2 weeks after DPC sensitization. As to treatment: therapeutic diphenylcyclopropenone sensitization with weekly scalp DPC. One entry per CDR3 protein results from TCRdb running MiXCR on the RACE reads. The sample consists of about 340,000 distinct CDR3 sequences, 5.5% to 8% of them appearing once. The CDR3 sequence is 13 residues long. The ends were cut back, 4 bases at V and 1 base at J, with 7 bases in the middle. The germline gives CDR1 MNHEY, CDR2 SMNVEV (reference sequence).

The sample in question was whole blood, obtained in connection with sensitization to the hapten diphenylcyclopropenone (DPC). The chain employs TRBV27 and TRBJ1-1; no definite D call. This TCR came from a woman between 18 and 29 years old with alopecia areata. Some clones in this sample may be carry-over from other donors' samples. The CDR3, as DNA: TGTGCCAGCAGTTCGTCAGAGAACACTGAAGCTTTCTTT. Protein product: CASSSSENTEAFF.